These 20 T cell receptor beta chains share one sample of origin, sequenced in a study of tumor and adjacent non-tumor tissue in lung cancer. A modified ARM-PCR protocol with three rounds of nested PCR amplified TCRbeta. TCRdb reprocessed the multiplex PCR reads via MiXCR and lists one record per CDR3 protein. This table holds over 110,000 distinct CDR3 sequences, approximately 72% found once. This sample's RNA came from whole unsorted tissue. Material for sequencing was lung tumor tissue. These receptors were collected from a man aged 60 to 69 with small cell lung cancer.

The chain is built from TRBV6-5 and TRBJ2-7, with 8 positions matching TRBD2. The CDR3 is 16 amino acids. Germline CDR1 MNHEY, CDR2 SVGAGI. The V segment lost 0 bases and the J segment 4 bases; nucleotides outside the gene matches: 8. In nucleotides, the CDR3 is TGTGCCAGCAGTTACTCGGGACTAGTGGGGGATTACGAGCAGTACTTC. This codes for CASSYSGLVGDYEQYF.

With respect to this clonotype: Because it lacks the conserved phenylalanine or tryptophan at the end, this CDR3 is likely a read error. V gene TRBV29-1 combines with J gene TRBJ1-2, with 8 bases aligning to TRBD1. V was clipped by 3 bases and J by 5 bases; unmatched bases: 8. The CDR3 extends over 14 amino acids. Germline CDR1 and CDR2: SQVTM and ANQGSEA. This CDR3 is CSVDGGQGSYGYTL. The CDR3, as DNA: TGCAGCGTTGACGGTGGACAGGGCTCTTATGGCTACACCTTA.

At least ten counts were recorded for this clonotype. The chain links TRBV6-5 to TRBJ2-3, with D possibly being TRBD2 (5 bases). Per germline, CDR1 MNHEY and CDR2 SVGAGI. Trimming left V 6 bases short and J 8 bases short, with 18 bases between. This CDR3 region has 14 residues. In nucleotides, the CDR3 is TGTGCCAGCAGGATAGCGTCCCCGGCGGGTACGCAGTATTTT. Amino acid sequence: CASRIASPAGTQYF.

Comment on this clonotype: At one end, the junction sequence differs from germline, possibly due to a read error. This chain joins TRBV6-6 and TRBJ1-1, with D unresolved. CDR1 MNHNY and CDR2 SVGAGI come from the germline V gene (reference sequence). CDR3 length equals 13 residues. CDR3 sequence (DNA): TGTGCCAACAGCATCGGAGAGAACACTGAGGCTTTCTTT. Protein product: CANSIGENTEAFF.

Regarding this clonotype: An end of the junction does not agree with germline; a read error may underlie this. V gene TRBV5-5 combines with J gene TRBJ2-1; TRBD2 might be the D (6 bases). Germline V gene sequence: CDR1 SGHKS, CDR2 YYEKEE (reference sequence). The CDR3 spans 16 residues. The CDR3 protein is CANSMGPGGYGDEQFF. CDR3 sequence (DNA): TGTGCCAACAGCATGGGTCCCGGAGGGTATGGTGATGAGCAGTTCTTC. The full variable domain, in which reference TRBV5-5 and TRBJ2-1 provide the parts outside the CDR3, is DAGVTQSPTHLIKTRGQQVTLRCSPISGHKSVSWYQQVLGQGPQFIFQYYEKEERGRGNFPDRFSARQFPNYSSELNVNALLLGDSALYLCANSMGPGGYGDEQFFGPGTRLTVL.

The chain uses TRBV6-5 and TRBJ2-7, with D perhaps being TRBD1 or TRBD2 (7 bases each). This CDR3 has 15 amino acids. The germline gives CDR1 MNHEY, CDR2 SVGAGI. The CDR3, as DNA: TGCGCCAGCAGGGGGGGGCTAGTGTCAGGCTACGAGCAGTACGTC. It encodes CASRGGLVSGYEQYV.

For this clonotype: Without the conserved terminal phenylalanine or tryptophan, this CDR3 likely stems from a read error. This chain links TRBV11-2 with TRBJ2-3, with TRBD2 identical over 10 bases. In germline, CDR1 is SGHAT, CDR2 FQNNGV. J lost 1 base, V lost 5 bases, and 0 bases had no gene match. The length of the CDR3 is 14 residues. In DNA form, the CDR3 reads TGTGCCAGCAGCACTAGCGGGGGCACAGATACGCAGTATTAT. Translating it yields CASSTSGGTDTQYY.

This clonotype was picked up a small number of times. This may arise from a read error, as a much more abundant clone is one base away. The V call is TRBV11-3, the J call TRBJ2-5, with D perhaps matching TRBD2 (5 bases). CDR3 length: 13 amino acids. CDR1 is SGHNT, CDR2 YENEEA, per germline. The CDR3 coding sequence is TGTACCAGCAGCTTTTGGCCGGGGGAGACCCAGTACTTC. Protein product: CTSSFWPGETQYF.

This clonotype was counted only a few times. This may stem from a read error, because a much larger clone lies one nucleotide away. The gene calls are TRBV11-3 and TRBJ1-2; D perhaps matches TRBD1 (5 bases). The germline V gene encodes CDR1 SGHNT and CDR2 YENEEA. V lost 5 bases and J 8 bases, leaving 18 bases between the germline ends. The CDR3 contains 14 residues. CDR3 in DNA: TGTGCCAGCAGCCGAGGGGCAGGGTTTGACGGCTACACCTTC. Protein sequence: CASSRGAGFDGYTF.

This clonotype was found a few times. The chain combines TRBV4-2 with TRBJ1-4; D is unresolved. V was clipped by 1 base and J by 2 bases, with 8 bases between them. The length of the CDR3 is 15 residues. Germline-derived CDR1 and CDR2 are LGHNA and YNFKEQ. The chain's CDR3 is CASSQGVLTNEKLFF. The CDR3 DNA reads as TGTGCCAGCAGCCAAGGGGTCCTCACTAATGAAAAACTGTTTTTT.

This chain uses TRBV29-1 with TRBJ2-4; tentatively, D is TRBD1 (6 bases). From germline, CDR1 is SQVTM and CDR2 ANQGSEA. The CDR3 length is 15 residues. The V gene lost 6 bases and the J gene lost 8 bases, with 23 bases spanning the gap. The CDR3 DNA reads as TGCAGCGTCGCCTTCAGGTCAGGGGTGGCGGACATTCAGTACTTC. This codes for CSVAFRSGVADIQYF.

For this clonotype: This CDR3 fails to terminate in the conserved phenylalanine or tryptophan, so it likely reflects a read error. The CDR3 DNA reads as TGTGTCAGCAGCCAAGATTGGGGACAGGTGGAGCAGTTCTCC. Encoded protein: CVSSQDWGQVEQFS. The chain has TRBV4-2 and TRBJ2-1; 8 bases agree with TRBD1. The CDR3 runs 14 residues. Germline V gives CDR1 LGHNA, CDR2 YNFKEQ.

Comments on this clonotype: A much larger clone lies a single base off, so this may be a read error. The chain links TRBV28 to TRBJ2-7; the D is unclear. Trimming removed 3 bases from V and 9 bases from J, with 12 bases in between. The CDR3 extends over 12 amino acids. Looked up from germline, CDR1 is MDHEN and CDR2 is SYDVKM. The CDR3 protein is CASSFRVGRQYF. CDR3 nucleotide sequence: TGTGCCAGCAGTTTTAGAGTGGGTCGGCAGTACTTC.

V is TRBV20-1 and J is TRBJ1-4; D is unresolved. V was clipped by 7 bases and J by 0 bases, with 12 bases between them. CDR3 length: 14 residues. The germline CDR1 and CDR2 sequences are DFQATT and SNEGSKA (reference sequence). The CDR3 region has the DNA TGCAGTGTTAGCCCTATTTCAACTAATGAAAAACTGTTTTTT. This gives the protein CSVSPISTNEKLFF.

Of note for this clonotype: A much larger clone differs by one base, so this may be a read error. V and J are TRBV6-2 or TRBV6-3 and TRBJ2-1; the D gene is possibly TRBD2 (6 bases). CDR3 size: 11 residues. Trimming shortened V by 11 bases and J by 15 bases, and 20 bases separated the two germline ends. Germline V gene lookup returns CDR1 MNHEY and CDR2 SVGEGT. The chain's CDR3 is CAADGVGRTFF. The DNA of the CDR3 is TGTGCCGCCGATGGGGTCGGGAGAACGTTCTTC.

In regard to this clonotype: Compared with germline, one end of the junction differs, possibly owing to a read error. The V and J genes are TRBV6-1 and TRBJ1-2; tentative D call: TRBD1 (6 bases). The CDR3 contains 14 residues. The germline V gene has CDR1 MNHNS and CDR2 SASEGT. The CDR3 loop reads CASTTGGRIYVYTF. CDR3 coding DNA: TGTGCCAGCACGACCGGGGGCCGAATCTATGTCTACACCTTC.

The chain links TRBV20-1 to TRBJ2-3; 7 bases line up with TRBD2. From germline, CDR1 is DFQATT and CDR2 SNEGSKA (reference sequence). This CDR3 region has 16 residues. The J segment lost 4 bases and the V segment lost 5 bases, leaving 15 bases of the junction unmatched. CDR3 nucleotide sequence: TGCAGTGCTTGGGATGGGGGGGTGGGTTCGGCAGATACGCAGTATTTT. The encoded protein is CSAWDGGVGSADTQYF.

Notes on this clonotype: Because it lacks the conserved phenylalanine or tryptophan at the end, this CDR3 is likely a read error. The chain has TRBV28 and TRBJ1-2; D may be TRBD1 (6 bases). This CDR3 is 15 amino acids long. Per the germline V gene, CDR1 is MDHEN and CDR2 is SYDVKM. V was pared by 5 bases and J by 7 bases, with 20 bases between. The CDR3 loop reads CASSPEVVGALGYTL. DNA for the CDR3: TGTGCCAGCAGTCCCGAGGTGGTGGGGGCGCTTGGCTACACCTTA.

Of note for this clonotype: Germline is not matched at one junction end, which may reflect a read error. CDR3 bases: TGCAGTGCCGCCCCATATAGGGCGATGAACACTGAAGTTTTCTTT. It is translated as CSAAPYRAMNTEVFF. This chain connects TRBV20-1 to TRBJ1-1; D gene ambiguous. The CDR3 contains 15 residues. Germline V CDR1 and CDR2: DFQATT, SNEGSKA (reference sequence).

Of note for this clonotype: The junction shows a germline mismatch at one end, possibly a read error. This chain links TRBV4-2 with TRBJ2-1, with TRBD2 matching 10 bases. Germline values: CDR1 LGHNA, CDR2 YNFKEQ. The CDR3 length is 16 residues. The CDR3 loop is CACSQVSSGREFEQFF. The CDR3 DNA reads as TGTGCCTGTAGCCAAGTTTCCAGCGGGAGGGAATTTGAGCAATTCTTC.